The T cell receptor (beta chain) under discussion was sequenced for a study of blood T cells in healthy people across ages. Study-level findings and limits: PBMC samples, being unsorted, prevented any conclusive comparison of naive and antigen-experienced cells.

Germline-derived CDR1 and CDR2 are KGHSH and LQKENI. V lost 1 base and J 3 bases, leaving 7 bases between the germline ends. This CDR3 contains 13 residues. A J-beta primer mix and a sample-barcoded 5' primer were used in a second PCR of about 6 to 12 cycles. MiXCR, run by TCRdb on the 5' RACE reads, gives a single entry per CDR3 protein. This sample has about 1.7 million distinct CDR3 sequences, with 28% found just once. This clonotype was seen a handful of times. Its antigen is not known. The source of this sequence is a woman younger than 45 in good health. V usage is TRBV18 and J usage is TRBJ2-7, with D tentatively TRBD1 (5 bases). What was sequenced was blood. The CDR3 sequence is CASSPQTVYEQYF. DNA for the CDR3: TGTGCCAGCTCACCACAGACAGTCTACGAGCAGTACTTC.